The rows below give T cell receptor beta chains drawn from one sample of a study of Graves' ophthalmopathy and Graves' hyperthyroidism. TCRdb analysed the multiplex PCR reads with MiXCR anew, one entry per CDR3 protein. The sample consists of roughly 600,000 distinct CDR3 sequences, less than 45% of them appearing once. The material sequenced was peripheral blood or thyroid tissue (not recorded which). These receptors came from an adult man with Graves' hyperthyroidism. CDR3s include the opening cysteine and the closing phenylalanine or tryptophan. Each record gives: clone size, J gene, V gene, CDR3 protein. Clone size, where shown, is once, few, many, or a class for clones that have expanded.

few,TRBJ2-7,TRBV2,CASSLGRESYEQYF
-,TRBJ1-1,TRBV20-1,CSAENRDNTEAFF
many,TRBJ2-5,TRBV9,CASSVDIAGGPLETQYF
-,TRBJ2-7,TRBV7-6,CASSSPSGYNEQYF
-,TRBJ2-7,TRBV7-9,CASSLEKGARDEQYF
many,TRBJ1-1,TRBV29-1,CSVDTGEAFF
-,TRBJ1-2,TRBV10-3,CAISESRGTGGESGGYTF
-,TRBJ1-5,TRBV5-1,CASSIGQGSFHSPQHF
many,TRBJ1-4,TRBV12-3/TRBV12-4,CASSQTGENEKLFF
many,TRBJ2-7,TRBV2,CASSEAWGILSYEQYF
many,TRBJ2-7,TRBV29-1,CSVVGDRGSSNSYEQYF
many,TRBJ2-7,TRBV11-1,CASSLGAAYEQYF
-,TRBJ2-7,TRBV7-3,CASSLLAGYNEQYF
many,TRBJ2-7,TRBV11-2,CASSSGLAGVFYEQYF
-,TRBJ2-7,TRBV7-9,CASSLDQRSEQYF
-,TRBJ2-3,TRBV20-1,CSAKLAGGDTQYF
many,TRBJ2-2,TRBV5-1,CASRDGGGNTGELFF
-,TRBJ1-6,TRBV10-3,CAIRDRDNGASPLHF
-,TRBJ2-6,TRBV7-9,CASSLVGGHLNTGANVLTF
many,TRBJ2-7,TRBV7-9,CASSGGQAASSYEQYF
many,TRBJ1-1,TRBV7-9,CASSWTGTTNTEAFF
many,TRBJ1-2,TRBV20-1,CSARDRDRQLAYGYTF